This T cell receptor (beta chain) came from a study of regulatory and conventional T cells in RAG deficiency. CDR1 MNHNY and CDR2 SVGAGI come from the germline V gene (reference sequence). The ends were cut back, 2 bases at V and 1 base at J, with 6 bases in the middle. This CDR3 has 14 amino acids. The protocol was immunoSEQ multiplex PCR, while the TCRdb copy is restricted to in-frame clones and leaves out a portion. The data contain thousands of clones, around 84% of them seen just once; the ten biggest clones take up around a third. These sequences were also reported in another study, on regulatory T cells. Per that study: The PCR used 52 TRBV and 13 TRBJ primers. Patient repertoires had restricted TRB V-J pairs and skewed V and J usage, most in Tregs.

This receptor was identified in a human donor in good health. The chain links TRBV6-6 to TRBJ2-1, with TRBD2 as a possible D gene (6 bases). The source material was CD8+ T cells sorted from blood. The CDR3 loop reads CASSYSGSYNEQFF. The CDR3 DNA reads TGTGCCAGCAGTTACAGCGGGTCCTACAATGAGCAGTTCTTC.